Sequencing of this T cell receptor (beta chain) was carried out in a study of T cell responses to AZD1222 COVID-19 vaccine. Profiled with immunoSEQ multiplex PCR; TCRdb holds only in-frame clones, not every one. The sample records about 35,000 clones, about nine tenths being singletons. This clone was picked up a small number of times. What it binds is not known. The study, taken as a whole, reports: Dominant CD4 TCR responses targeted spike regions 160-218 and 743-854. Reports indicate that nearly half of spike-specific TCRs are directed at unmutated variant regions.

The receptor was isolated from an adult who received the AZD1222 COVID-19 vaccine. The starting material was peripheral blood, obtained 28 days after the second AZD1222 dose.

This chain's CDR3 is CASSPAGTDVSSYNSPLHF. The CDR3 nucleotides read TGTGCCAGCAGCCCCGCCGGGACCGACGTTAGCTCCTATAATTCACCCCTCCACTTT. The chain has TRBV5-5 and TRBJ1-6; maybe TRBD1 (5 bases). Germline V gene data show CDR1 as SGHKS and CDR2 as YYEKEE (reference sequence). Trimming took 4 bases from V and 0 from J, leaving 20 bases between them. The CDR3 loop spans 19 amino acids. Variable domain in full (rest from reference TRBV5-5 and TRBJ1-6): DAGVTQSPTHLIKTRGQQVTLRCSPISGHKSVSWYQQVLGQGPQFIFQYYEKEERGRGNFPDRFSARQFPNYSSELNVNALLLGDSALYLCASSPAGTDVSSYNSPLHFGNGTRLTVT.